What follows are 30 T cell receptor beta chains derived from one specimen sequenced in a study of identifying expanded T cells in peripheral blood. The assay was immunoSEQ multiplex PCR, and TCRdb's table has in-frame clones only and misses some. The sample records 50,000 to 60,000 clones, about 83% being singletons. The sample consisted of blood. These receptors were collected from a person aged 18 to 70 in good health.

The chain employs TRBV30 and TRBJ1-2, with 9 positions matching TRBD1. This CDR3 region has 15 residues. V lost 1 base, J lost 5 bases, and 8 bases stayed unmatched. Germline CDR1 is GTSNPN and CDR2 is SVGIG (reference sequence). CDR3 coding DNA: TGTGCCTGGAGTGGCAGACAGGGGGTTGATTATGGCTACACCTTC. It specifies CAWSGRQGVDYGYTF.

The V call is TRBV7-9, the J call TRBJ1-4, with a possible D match to TRBD1 (5 bases). CDR3 length: 15 amino acids. Trimming pared 4 bases from V and 0 bases from J, leaving 9 bases between. The germline CDR1 and CDR2 sequences are SEHNR and FQNEAQ (reference sequence). The DNA of the CDR3 is TGTGCCAGCAGCTCCGGGGGTACAACTAATGAAAAACTGTTTTTT. It encodes CASSSGGTTNEKLFF.

The chain has TRBV11-2 and TRBJ2-7; TRBD1 agrees at 8 bases. The ends lost 0 bases at V and 4 bases at J; junction bases unmatched: 5. The CDR3 consists of 15 residues. Germline V gene sequence: CDR1 SGHAT, CDR2 FQNNGV. CDR3 loop: CASSLEAGGGYEQYF. CDR3 bases: TGTGCCAGCAGCTTAGAGGCAGGGGGCGGATACGAGCAGTACTTC.

This chain uses TRBV30 with TRBJ1-1; the D is unclear. The CDR3 runs 13 residues. Germline CDR1 is GTSNPN and CDR2 is SVGIG (reference sequence). V lost 3 bases to trimming and J lost 4 bases, with 12 bases between them. The CDR3 DNA follows: TGTGCCTGGAGCCCGGGTCTTGGCACTGAAGCTTTCTTT. This encodes CAWSPGLGTEAFF.

The CDR3 DNA reads TGTGCCAGCCGATCTGCCCACGAGCAGTACGTC. It yields the protein CASRSAHEQYV. V gene TRBV6-5 combines with J gene TRBJ2-7; D gene unclear. Trimming took off 8 bases at V and 5 bases at J, with 10 bases between the two ends. The germline gives CDR1 MNHEY, CDR2 SVGAGI. The CDR3 spans 11 residues.

The chain combines TRBV10-3 with TRBJ2-3; TRBD2 aligns across 8 bases. With 5 bases clipped from V and 2 bases from J, the junction kept 6 bases outside the gene matches. Germline V gene data show CDR1 as ENHRY and CDR2 as SYGVKD. The CDR3 is 15 residues long. The CDR3 spells CAISRGGPDTDTQYF. CDR3 bases: TGTGCCATCAGTCGCGGGGGGCCCGACACAGATACGCAGTATTTT.

The chain couples TRBV19 to TRBJ1-3; D is uncertain. The V gene's germline CDR1 is LNHDA and CDR2 SQIVND (reference sequence). Trimming shortened V by 3 bases and J by 0 bases, and 6 bases separated the two germline ends. This CDR3 spans 14 amino acids. DNA for the CDR3: TGTGCCAGTAGTATGGGGAACTCTGGAAACACCATATATTTT. Encoded protein: CASSMGNSGNTIYF.

The V gene is TRBV5-1, the J gene TRBJ1-1; no reliable D call. Germline CDR1 is SGHRS and CDR2 is YFSETQ. Trimming took 4 bases from V and 10 from J, leaving 20 bases between them. This CDR3 is built from 14 residues. The CDR3 nucleotides read TGCGCCAGCAGCGACGGTCGTTCGGGGAGAGGAGCTTTCTTT. Translation: CASSDGRSGRGAFF.

This clone was seen only a few times. The chain employs TRBV25-1 and TRBJ1-2, with a tentative D call TRBD1 (5 bases). The CDR3 runs to 14 residues. Trimming pared 9 bases from V and 4 bases from J, leaving 18 bases between. Germline V lookup: CDR1 MGHDK, CDR2 SYGVNS. The CDR3 bases are TGTGCCAGGTCGACAGCCCGACCAAGCTATGGCTACACCTTC. Encoded protein: CARSTARPSYGYTF.

The V call is TRBV19, the J call TRBJ2-7; tentative D call: TRBD1 (7 bases). The germline V gene has CDR1 LNHDA and CDR2 SQIVND (reference sequence). V lost 6 bases and J 4 bases, leaving 25 bases between the germline ends. This CDR3 region has 17 residues. The CDR3 DNA is TGTGCCAGTAGCCAGGCCCCCCGTAGGACAGGACTATACGAGCAGTACTTC. This translates into CASSQAPRRTGLYEQYF.

This clone was recorded a few times. V gene TRBV7-9 combines with J gene TRBJ2-3, with 13 bases aligning to TRBD2. Unmatched junction bases numbered 5, after V lost 5 bases and J lost 3 bases. Germline V gives CDR1 SEHNR, CDR2 FQNEAQ (reference sequence). CDR3 length: 16 residues. CDR3 nucleotide sequence: TGTGCCAGCAGCCCGGGACTAGCGGGGAAAACAGATACGCAGTATTTT. It codes for CASSPGLAGKTDTQYF.

V and J are TRBV5-1 and TRBJ2-7, with 7 bases that match TRBD2. CDR1 is SGHRS and CDR2 is YFSETQ in the germline V gene. This CDR3 contains 14 residues. Unmatched junction bases numbered 8, after V lost 4 bases and J lost 4 bases. The CDR3 protein is CASSREGQGYEQYF. The CDR3 DNA reads as TGCGCCAGCAGCAGGGAGGGCCAAGGGTACGAGCAGTACTTC.

The chain joins TRBV6-5 to TRBJ2-4, with D possibly TRBD2 on 6 matching bases. V lost 6 bases and J lost 5, with 17 bases in between. The CDR3 is 15 amino acids. The germline V gene has CDR1 MNHEY and CDR2 SVGAGI. The CDR3 coding sequence is TGTGCCAGCAGCTCGGCGGGGTCCTGGGAAAACATTCAGTACTTC. Its protein product is CASSSAGSWENIQYF.

The chain has TRBV30 and TRBJ2-1, with 9 nucleotides matching TRBD2. Trimming took 1 base from V and 9 from J; bases not matched to a gene: 10. CDR1 is GTSNPN, CDR2 SVGIG, per germline (reference sequence). The CDR3 is 15 residues long. CDR3 nucleotide sequence: TGTGCCTGGAGTGGGGTCAAGCGGGGGGCGATTGAGCAGTTCTTC. Translated: CAWSGVKRGAIEQFF.

This chain links TRBV6-1 with TRBJ2-5; 7 bases are a match to TRBD1. Germline lookup yields CDR1 MNHNS and CDR2 SASEGT. Trimming took 8 bases from V and 2 from J; bases not matched to a gene: 5. The length of the CDR3 is 13 residues. The CDR3 loop reads CASGWDRQETQYF. In DNA form, the CDR3 reads TGTGCCAGCGGCTGGGACAGACAAGAGACCCAGTACTTC.

The chain carries TRBV30 and TRBJ1-1, with a weak D call TRBD1 (6 bases). CDR3 length equals 14 residues. Deletions cut 7 bases from V and 0 bases from J, with 15 bases between. Germline values: CDR1 GTSNPN, CDR2 SVGIG (reference sequence). CDR3 DNA: TGTGCCTTTTCGACAGGTCTCATGAACACTGAAGCTTTCTTT. This gives the protein CAFSTGLMNTEAFF.

This clone was picked up a small number of times. Other DNA sequences in the sample encode the same CDR3. This chain uses TRBV25-1 with TRBJ1-5, with D unclear. Per the germline V gene, CDR1 is MGHDK and CDR2 is SYGVNS. This CDR3 region has 12 residues. V was trimmed by 6 bases and J by 4 bases, leaving 7 bases between them. The chain's CDR3 is CASRDGNQPQHF. The CDR3, as DNA: TGTGCCAGCAGAGACGGGAATCAGCCCCAGCATTTT.

A single count supports this clone. The V call is TRBV9, the J call TRBJ1-1; no clear D gene. This CDR3 has 13 residues. The V gene's germline CDR1 is SGDLS and CDR2 YYNGEE. V lost 2 bases and J 5 bases, leaving 10 bases between the germline ends. The CDR3 here is CASSVGGRTEAFF. In DNA form, the CDR3 reads TGTGCCAGCAGCGTGGGTGGGCGGACTGAAGCTTTCTTT.

The V gene is TRBV30, the J gene TRBJ1-1, with a weak D call TRBD1 (6 bases). Germline V gene sequence: CDR1 GTSNPN, CDR2 SVGIG (reference sequence). With 4 bases removed from V and 2 bases from J, the gap between germline ends came to 14 bases. The CDR3 is 14 amino acids. CDR3 bases: TGTGCCTGGAAAGTGAAAGGGACAAACACTGAAGCTTTCTTT. Its translation: CAWKVKGTNTEAFF.

The chain has TRBV28 and TRBJ1-3; TRBD1 matches 8 bases. The CDR3 is made up of 15 amino acids. Germline assignment: CDR1 MDHEN and CDR2 SYDVKM. V shed 5 bases and J 3 bases; nucleotides not matched to a gene: 6. CDR3 nucleotides: TGTGCCAGCAGTCCAGGGGGCGCGGATGGAAACACCATATATTTT. Translating it yields CASSPGGADGNTIYF.

This rearrangement joins TRBV2 to TRBJ2-2; 9 positions match TRBD1. The junction had 4 bases not matched to a gene; V was cut back by 8 bases and J by 0 bases. The CDR3 has 15 residues. Germline CDR1 SNHLY, CDR2 FYNNEI. CDR3 residues: CASCRTGANTGELFF. For the CDR3, the DNA is TGTGCCAGCTGCAGGACAGGGGCGAACACCGGGGAGCTGTTTTTT.

The genes are TRBV10-3 and TRBJ1-5, with TRBD1 matching over 7 bases. The CDR3 totals 14 residues. In germline, CDR1 is ENHRY, CDR2 SYGVKD. Trimming cost V 6 bases and J 4 bases; bases outside gene matches: 6. CDR3 coding DNA: TGTGCCATCAGCCAACAGGGGAGAAATCAGCCCCAGCATTTT. Amino acids: CAISQQGRNQPQHF.

This chain joins TRBV7-9 and TRBJ1-5; no clear D. The CDR3 extends over 13 amino acids. V lost 0 bases and J 4 bases, leaving 4 bases between the germline ends. Germline V gene data show CDR1 as SEHNR and CDR2 as FQNEAQ (reference sequence). This chain's CDR3 is CASSLALNQPQHF. CDR3 DNA sequence: TGTGCCAGCAGCTTAGCCCTAAATCAGCCCCAGCATTTT. Using reference TRBV7-9 and TRBJ1-5 for the parts outside the CDR3, the full variable domain is DTGVSQNPRHKITKRGQNVTFRCDPISEHNRLYWYRQTLGQGPEFLTYFQNEAQLEKSRLLSDRFSAERPKGSFSTLEIQRTEQGDSAMYLCASSLALNQPQHFGDGTRLSIL.

This sequence joins TRBV6-6 and TRBJ2-1, with D possibly TRBD2 on 7 matching bases. The CDR3 is 13 residues long. Germline assignment: CDR1 MNHNY and CDR2 SVGAGI (reference sequence). V was cut by 4 bases and J by 9 bases, with 13 bases left in between. CDR3 sequence: CASSSPGGGEQFF. The CDR3 DNA reads TGTGCCAGCAGTTCCCCGGGGGGCGGTGAGCAGTTCTTC.

This clone was detected once. This sequence joins TRBV12-5 and TRBJ1-4; D gene uncertain. Germline V CDR1 and CDR2: LGHNT, FRNRAP. The CDR3 is made up of 13 amino acids. V dropped 9 bases and J dropped 12 bases, with 20 bases sitting between them. The CDR3 protein is CASDLSPRNELFF. The CDR3 region has the DNA TGTGCTAGCGACTTGAGTCCCCGCAACGAACTGTTTTTT.

The chain couples TRBV19 to TRBJ2-7, with 9 bases aligning to TRBD1. This CDR3 is 13 amino acids long. Germline V lookup: CDR1 LNHDA, CDR2 SQIVND (reference sequence). The V segment lost 2 bases and the J segment 5 bases; nucleotides outside the gene matches: 1. The CDR3 protein is CASSIRQGDEQYF. In DNA form, the CDR3 reads TGTGCCAGTAGTATACGACAGGGGGACGAGCAGTACTTC. The complete variable domain, with remaining parts taken from reference TRBV19 and TRBJ2-7, reads DGGITQSPKYLFRKEGQNVTLSCEQNLNHDAMYWYRQDPGQGLRLIYYSQIVNDFQKGDIAEGYSVSREKKESFPLTVTSAQKNPTAFYLCASSIRQGDEQYFGPGTRLTVT.

V usage is TRBV13 and J usage is TRBJ2-2; no clear D gene. The CDR3 consists of 12 residues. Trimming took 0 bases from V and 6 from J, leaving 2 bases between them. Germline V lookup: CDR1 PRHDT, CDR2 FYEKMQ (reference sequence). In DNA, the CDR3 is TGTGCCAGCAGCTTAGGGGCCGGGGAGCTGTTTTTT. Translating it yields CASSLGAGELFF.

The chain recombines TRBV5-4 with TRBJ2-3, with 10 bases that match TRBD2. Trimming removed 0 bases from V and 4 bases from J; junction bases left unmatched: 8. CDR1 SGHNT and CDR2 YYREEE come from the germline V gene (reference sequence). This CDR3 has 17 amino acids. The CDR3 nucleotides read TGTGCCAGCAGCTTGGGGGCAAGCGGGGGGGCCCCAGATACGCAGTATTTT. As protein: CASSLGASGGAPDTQYF.

The CDR3 spells CSVVRGGVQETQYF. CDR3 nucleotides: TGCAGCGTTGTACGCGGGGGGGTTCAAGAGACCCAGTACTTC. The chain couples TRBV29-1 to TRBJ2-5, with TRBD2 matching 9 bases. The CDR3 is 14 amino acids. Germline trimming cut 4 bases from V and 2 bases from J; bases unmatched to any gene: 5. Germline assignment: CDR1 SQVTM and CDR2 ANQGSEA.

The chain combines TRBV5-5 with TRBJ1-4, with D possibly TRBD1 on 5 matching bases. Between the trimmed V and J ends, which lost 3 bases and 7 bases, there was a span of 13 bases. From germline, CDR1 is SGHKS and CDR2 YYEKEE (reference sequence). The CDR3 is 14 residues long. The CDR3 loop is CASSSEGQGEKLFF. In DNA form, the CDR3 reads TGTGCCAGCAGCTCTGAGGGGCAGGGTGAAAAACTGTTTTTT.